The 4 T cell receptor beta chains in this list originate from one sample, sequenced in a study of cytomegalovirus exposure and HLA in healthy donors. PCR used 60 Vbeta primers and 13 Jbeta primers. Profiled with immunoSEQ multiplex PCR; TCRdb holds only in-frame clones, not every one. The sample includes some 120,000 clones, roughly 87% of them seen just once. Source material: PBMCs. The receptors come from a woman in her late teens or twenties in good health and CMV-seronegative.

The chain links TRBV7-8 to TRBJ1-2; possible D gene TRBD1, 6 bases. Looked up from germline, CDR1 is SGHVS and CDR2 is FQNEAQ. Between the trimmed V and J ends, which lost 4 bases and 8 bases, there was a span of 14 bases. The CDR3 loop spans 13 amino acids. CDR3 loop: CASSSGNRDGYTF. CDR3 nucleotide sequence: TGTGCCAGCAGCTCCGGAAACAGGGACGGCTACACCTTC.

V usage is TRBV19 and J usage is TRBJ1-5; D is perhaps TRBD1 (5 bases). Germline V CDR1 and CDR2: LNHDA, SQIVND (reference sequence). Trimming removed 10 bases from V and 6 bases from J, with 19 bases in between. The length of the CDR3 is 14 residues. In DNA form, the CDR3 reads TGTGCCACCAGGGAGGGGCGAATTGTTCAGCCCCAGCATTTT. This encodes CATREGRIVQPQHF.

The V and J genes are TRBV12-5 and TRBJ2-3; D unclear. Trimming stripped 2 bases from V and 2 bases from J, with 14 bases between. The germline V gene encodes CDR1 LGHNT and CDR2 FRNRAP. The CDR3 is 16 amino acids. The CDR3 protein is CASGLTPLTPTDTQYF. The CDR3 coding sequence is TGTGCTAGTGGTTTGACCCCCCTAACTCCCACAGATACGCAGTATTTT.

A note on this clone: The sample holds other DNA sequences that translate to the same CDR3. V usage is TRBV7-2 and J usage is TRBJ2-1, with D possibly matching TRBD2 (5 bases). CDR1 is SGHTA, CDR2 FQGNSA, per germline. Trimming took off 2 bases at V and 0 bases at J, with 8 bases between the two ends. This CDR3 has 15 residues. The CDR3 DNA follows: TGTGCCAGCAGCTTACAAGGGAGCTCCTACAATGAGCAGTTCTTC. Encoded protein: CASSLQGSSYNEQFF.